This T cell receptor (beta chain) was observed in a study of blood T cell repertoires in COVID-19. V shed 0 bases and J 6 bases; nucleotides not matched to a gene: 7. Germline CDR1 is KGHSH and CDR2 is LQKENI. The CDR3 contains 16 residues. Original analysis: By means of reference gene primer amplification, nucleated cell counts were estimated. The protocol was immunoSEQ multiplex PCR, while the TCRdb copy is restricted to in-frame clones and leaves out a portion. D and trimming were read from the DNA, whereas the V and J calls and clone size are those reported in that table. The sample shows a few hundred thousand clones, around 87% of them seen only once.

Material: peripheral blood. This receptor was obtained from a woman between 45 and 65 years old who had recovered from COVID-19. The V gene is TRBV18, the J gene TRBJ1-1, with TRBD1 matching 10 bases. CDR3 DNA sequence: TGTGCCAGCTCACCACCCCTGGGACAGGGGAAGGCTGAAGCTTTCTTT. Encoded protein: CASSPPLGQGKAEAFF.